The rows below give T cell receptor beta chains drawn from one sample of a study of T cell responses to AZD1222 COVID-19 vaccine. Repertoires were generated with immunoSEQ multiplex PCR, while TCRdb's copy carries only in-frame clones and drops some. The sample consists of about 130,000 clones, around 87% of them appearing once. Source: peripheral blood, taken on day 0 of AZD1222 vaccination. Source of these receptors: an adult in good health. Each CDR3 is given with its conserved first and last residue. D genes are given only for firm matches. A clone size is listed for some rows: how often the clone was seen (once, few, many), or a class if it is expanded.

v_call,d_call,j_call,clone_size,cdr3_nt,cdr3_aa
TRBV25-1,.,TRBJ1-5,.,TGTGCCAGCAGTCCAGGAGCGGGGAGCAATCAGCCCCAGCATTTT,CASSPGAGSNQPQHF
TRBV5-5,.,TRBJ1-6,.,TGTGCCAGCAGCCGCTATAGGGGAGCCTATAATTCACCCCTCCACTTT,CASSRYRGAYNSPLHF
TRBV18,.,TRBJ2-7,.,TGTGCCAGCTCACCATTGACGGGAGAGGACGAGCAGTACTTC,CASSPLTGEDEQYF
TRBV28,.,TRBJ1-5,.,TGTGCCAGCAGCCTAGGACAGCTCAATCAGCCCCAGCATTTT,CASSLGQLNQPQHF
TRBV7-2,TRBD2,TRBJ2-7,.,TGTGCCAGCAGCTTAGGGGCACTCTTAGCGGGAGGGCCGACATTC,CASSLGALLAGGPTF
TRBV7-9,.,TRBJ1-2,.,TGTGCCAGCACCTCAGGACGAATTTCTAACTATGGCTACACCTTC,CASTSGRISNYGYTF
TRBV6-5,.,TRBJ1-2,.,TGTGCCAGCAGAACGAGGTTTGCGGGGATTGGCTACACCTTC,CASRTRFAGIGYTF
TRBV7-9,.,TRBJ2-3,many,TGTGCCAGCAGCCCAAGCGGACTATCCTTGGGGAATTTT,CASSPSGLSLGNF
TRBV27,.,TRBJ1-6,.,TGTGCCAGCAGGGCCCCGAATTCACCCCTCCACTTT,CASRAPNSPLHF
TRBV20-1,.,TRBJ1-1,.,TGCAGTGCTAGAGCCGGGGGGGAAGCTTTCTTT,CSARAGGEAFF
TRBV30,.,TRBJ2-7,.,TGTGCCTGGACGGGGGACCGCTACGAGCAGTACTTC,CAWTGDRYEQYF
TRBV3-1/TRBV3-2,.,TRBJ2-2,few,TGTGCCAGCAGCCTCCACTCGGGGACCGGGGAGCTGTTTTTT,CASSLHSGTGELFF
TRBV10-1,.,TRBJ1-1,.,TGCGCTGGGGGACCCACATTCACTGAAGCTTTCTTT,CAGGPTFTEAFF
TRBV7-2,.,TRBJ1-6,.,TGTGCCAGCAGCTTAGGCGGGGGGGCAGTCTCACCCCTCCACTTT,CASSLGGGAVSPLHF
TRBV7-3,TRBD2,TRBJ2-1,.,TGTGCCAGCAGCCCCTTTGCGGGGGGTTACAATGAGCAGTTCTTC,CASSPFAGGYNEQFF
TRBV19,TRBD1,TRBJ2-1,.,TGTGCCAGTTCACCCGGGACAGGGGGCCGGAATGAGCAGTTCTTC,CASSPGTGGRNEQFF
TRBV27,TRBD1,TRBJ1-1,.,TGTGCCAGCAAACCACAGGGGGCAGGTATGAACACTGAAGCTTTCTTT,CASKPQGAGMNTEAFF
TRBV7-2,.,TRBJ1-1,.,TGTGCCAGCAGCCTCTCTCTGACTAACACTGAAGCTTTCTTT,CASSLSLTNTEAFF
TRBV3-1/TRBV3-2,.,TRBJ2-3,.,TGTGCCAGCAGCCTGGACGATAGGCGCACAGATACGCAGTATTTT,CASSLDDRRTDTQYF
TRBV7-2,.,TRBJ1-1,.,TGTGCCAGCAGCTCGGCCCAGGGGTTGGGTGCTTTCTTT,CASSSAQGLGAFF
TRBV15,.,TRBJ2-7,.,TGTGCCACCAGCAGAGATCCGCCCCGTGGGGCCTACGAGCAGTACTTC,CATSRDPPRGAYEQYF
TRBV6-4,.,TRBJ2-4,.,TGTGCCAGCAGTGACAGGGGTTTAGGGGACATTCAGTACTTC,CASSDRGLGDIQYF
TRBV4-1,TRBD1,TRBJ1-1,.,TGCGCCAGCAGCCAAGCTTTAGACAGGGCCACCGCTGAAGCTTTCTTT,CASSQALDRATAEAFF
TRBV5-6,.,TRBJ1-2,.,TGTGCCAGCATCCCCGGGCGGGGAGGTGGCTACACCTTC,CASIPGRGGGYTF
TRBV6-2/TRBV6-3,.,TRBJ2-7,.,TGTGCCAGCAGTTATGGATCGGTGGGTGAGCAGTACTTC,CASSYGSVGEQYF
TRBV7-9,.,TRBJ2-7,.,TGTGCCAGCAGAGAGACGTACGCCGAGCAGTACTTC,CASRETYAEQYF
TRBV28,.,TRBJ1-2,.,TGTGCCAGCCCCCTGGGGGGGTTCTATGGCTACACCTTC,CASPLGGFYGYTF